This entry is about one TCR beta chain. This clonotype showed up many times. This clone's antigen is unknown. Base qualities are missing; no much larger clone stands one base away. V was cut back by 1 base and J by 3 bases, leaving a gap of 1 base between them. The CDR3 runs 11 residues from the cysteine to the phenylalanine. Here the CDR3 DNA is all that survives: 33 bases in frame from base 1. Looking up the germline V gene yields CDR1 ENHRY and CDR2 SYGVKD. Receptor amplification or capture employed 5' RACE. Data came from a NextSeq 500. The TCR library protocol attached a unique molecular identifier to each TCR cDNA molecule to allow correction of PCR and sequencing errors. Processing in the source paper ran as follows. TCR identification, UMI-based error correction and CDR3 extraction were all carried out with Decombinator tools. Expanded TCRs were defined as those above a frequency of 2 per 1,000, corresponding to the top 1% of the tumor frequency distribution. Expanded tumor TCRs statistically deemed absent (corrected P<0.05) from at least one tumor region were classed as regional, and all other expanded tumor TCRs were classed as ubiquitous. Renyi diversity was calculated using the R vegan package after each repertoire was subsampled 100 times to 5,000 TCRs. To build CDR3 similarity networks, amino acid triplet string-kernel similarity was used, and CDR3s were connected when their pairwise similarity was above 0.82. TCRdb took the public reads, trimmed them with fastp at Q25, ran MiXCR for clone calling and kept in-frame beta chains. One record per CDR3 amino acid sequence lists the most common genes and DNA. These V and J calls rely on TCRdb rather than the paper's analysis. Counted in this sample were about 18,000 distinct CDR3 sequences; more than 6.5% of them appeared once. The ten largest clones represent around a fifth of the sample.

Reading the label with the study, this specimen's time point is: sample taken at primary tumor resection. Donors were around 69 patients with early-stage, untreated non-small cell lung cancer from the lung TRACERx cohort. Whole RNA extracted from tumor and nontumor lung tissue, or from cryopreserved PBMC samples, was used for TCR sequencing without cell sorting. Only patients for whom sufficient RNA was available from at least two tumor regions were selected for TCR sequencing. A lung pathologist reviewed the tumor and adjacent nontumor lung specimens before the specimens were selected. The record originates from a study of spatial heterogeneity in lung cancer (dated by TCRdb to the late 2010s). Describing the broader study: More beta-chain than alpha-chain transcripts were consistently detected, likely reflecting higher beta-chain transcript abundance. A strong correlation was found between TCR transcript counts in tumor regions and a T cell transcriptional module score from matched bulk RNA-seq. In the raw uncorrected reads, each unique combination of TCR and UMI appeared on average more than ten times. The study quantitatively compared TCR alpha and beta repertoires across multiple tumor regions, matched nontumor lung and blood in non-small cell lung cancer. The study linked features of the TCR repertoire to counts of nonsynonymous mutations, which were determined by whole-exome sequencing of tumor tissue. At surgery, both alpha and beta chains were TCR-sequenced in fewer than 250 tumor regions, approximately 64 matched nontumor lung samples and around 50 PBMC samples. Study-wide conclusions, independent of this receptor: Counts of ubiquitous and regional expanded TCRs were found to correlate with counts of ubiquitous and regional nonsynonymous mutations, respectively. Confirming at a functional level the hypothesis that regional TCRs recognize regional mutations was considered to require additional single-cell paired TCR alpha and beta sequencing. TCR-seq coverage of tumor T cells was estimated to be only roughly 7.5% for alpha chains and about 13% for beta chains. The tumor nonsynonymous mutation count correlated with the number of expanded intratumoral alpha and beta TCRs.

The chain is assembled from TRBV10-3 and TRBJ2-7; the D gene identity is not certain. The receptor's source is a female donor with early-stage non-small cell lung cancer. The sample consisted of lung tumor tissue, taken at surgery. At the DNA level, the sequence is TGTGCCATCAGTGAGTTCTACGAGCAGTACTTC. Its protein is CAISEFYEQYF.